One T cell receptor beta chain is described in this entry. The sample originates from a study of blood T cell repertoires in COVID-19. About the research overall: Sites in the United States, Italy and Spain provided acute and convalescent COVID-19 samples. The cDNA or gDNA used as material had been derived from T cells, B-cell-depleted T cells, or PBMCs.

The CDR3 is 16 amino acids. Germline lookup yields CDR1 KGHSH and CDR2 LQKENI. After removal of 3 bases from V and 5 bases from J, the junction contained 4 bases not matched to a gene. Per the authors' pipeline: It was from reference gene primer amplification that nucleated cell counts were estimated. Assay: immunoSEQ multiplex PCR; the TCRdb copy retains only in-frame clones and omits some. V and J calls and clone size follow that table, whereas D and trimming were derived from the DNA. The sample consists of around 80,000 clones, roughly four fifths of them appearing once. The V call is TRBV18, the J call TRBJ2-1, with TRBD2 identical over 13 bases. The source material was peripheral blood. The receptor's source is a man aged 80 or over with acute or convalescent COVID-19. CDR3 in amino acids: CASSPGTSGANNEQFF. Written as DNA, the CDR3 is TGTGCCAGCTCACCCGGGACTAGCGGGGCTAACAATGAGCAGTTCTTC.